This is a list of T cell receptor beta chains from one sample in a study of blood T cell repertoires in COVID-19. Profiled with immunoSEQ multiplex PCR; TCRdb holds only in-frame clones, not every one. The top ten clones hold 0.95% to 1.5% of a sample with roughly 250,000 clones, approximately 90% of them seen once. The material sequenced was PBMCs or T cells enriched from blood (not recorded which). The receptors were sampled from a human donor in a cohort exposed to, infected with or recovered from COVID-19 (not recorded which). The donor label of this sample is uncertain. The conserved cysteine and the conserved F or W are not part of the CDR3 here. The order of the fields is clone size, J gene, V gene, CDR3 protein. Not all rows give a size; the values are once, few, many and, for expanded clones, a class.

NA | TRBJ2-7 | TRBV7-6 | ASSLPGTGVGEQY
NA | TRBJ1-6 | TRBV4-1 | ASSQEGQVRGNSPLH
NA | TRBJ1-5 | TRBV19 | ASSTHDRRNQPQH
NA | TRBJ2-7 | TRBV7-8 | ASSLVLVGVGEQY
NA | TRBJ1-2 | TRBV5-1 | ASSLESGNYGYT
NA | TRBJ2-1 | TRBV3-1/TRBV3-2 | ASSLERGLYNEQF
NA | TRBJ1-1 | TRBV6-5 | ASRQGYTEAF
NA | TRBJ2-2 | TRBV18 | ASSPATRVTGGELF
NA | TRBJ1-1 | TRBV7-2 | ASSLAGARATEAF
NA | TRBJ2-3 | TRBV15 | ATSRDLGVTDTQY
once | TRBJ1-1 | TRBV19 | ASSMGLLEGNTEAF
NA | TRBJ1-1 | TRBV28 | ASSSGGGAVGTEAF
NA | TRBJ1-1 | TRBV27 | ASSYRGREAF
NA | TRBJ2-5 | TRBV13 | ASSPHSPPTSQETQY
NA | TRBJ1-6 | TRBV9 | ASSVVESSYNSPLH
NA | TRBJ2-3 | TRBV6-1 | ASSDLKGLAEHTDTQY
few | TRBJ2-7 | TRBV6-5 | ASSYSRTTTSYEQY
NA | TRBJ1-1 | TRBV30 | AWTVGPETEAF
NA | TRBJ2-4 | TRBV18 | ASSPPGRGATDIQY
NA | TRBJ1-3 | TRBV7-2 | ASSSQGDGNTIY
NA | TRBJ2-1 | TRBV20-1 | SAGRGHEQF
NA | TRBJ1-1 | TRBV5-1 | ASSPGQGSSMNTEAF
NA | TRBJ2-6 | TRBV3-1/TRBV3-2 | ASRHQGPGANVLT
NA | TRBJ1-1 | TRBV6-5 | ASNVGQGTEAF
NA | TRBJ2-3 | TRBV29-1 | SVTPGLAGGATQY
NA | TRBJ2-7 | TRBV5-5 | ASSFQGNEQY
NA | TRBJ2-7 | TRBV6-5 | ASSSSGNYEQY
NA | TRBJ1-6 | TRBV28 | ASSAHDRALSLH
NA | TRBJ1-2 | TRBV5-4 | ASSLRGGYGYT
NA | TRBJ1-4 | TRBV19 | ASVSPDKANEKLF
NA | TRBJ1-3 | TRBV5-1 | ASSLGQGYGNTIY
once | TRBJ1-2 | TRBV25-1 | ASSIQGGNYGYT
NA | TRBJ1-1 | TRBV4-3 | ASSQEDSANTEAF
NA | TRBJ2-7 | TRBV6-5 | ASTGRNYEQY
once | TRBJ1-1 | TRBV2 | ASSAGLDTEAF
NA | TRBJ2-7 | TRBV7-9 | ASSPLEEQY
NA | TRBJ1-4 | TRBV11-3 | ASSSKSKTGVGDEKLF
NA | TRBJ1-3 | TRBV19 | ASSSPGFGNTIY
NA | TRBJ2-3 | TRBV5-1 | ASSSRDRGLKQY
NA | TRBJ2-1 | TRBV12-3/TRBV12-4 | ASKTVSYNEQF
NA | TRBJ1-5 | TRBV2 | ASSWQGGNQPQH
NA | TRBJ1-4 | TRBV19 | ASSIEGVSEKLF
few | TRBJ1-2 | TRBV6-1 | ASSGESGPANYGYT
few | TRBJ2-7 | TRBV19 | ASSNPGRGSSYEQY